The rows below give T cell receptor beta chains drawn from one sample of a study of T cells in Graves' hyperthyroidism and ophthalmopathy. TCRdb passed the multiplex PCR reads through MiXCR, listing each CDR3 protein once. The sample yields a few hundred thousand distinct CDR3 sequences, approximately 14% seen once. Sequencing was carried out using blood. The receptors shown here come from a woman younger than 35 with Graves' hyperthyroidism. The CDR3 runs from the conserved cysteine through the conserved F or W. D genes are given only for firm matches.

v_gene	d_gene	CDR3aa
TRBV6-1	NA	CASTHYLGDEAFF
TRBV28	TRBD2	CASRDLAGGRETQYF
TRBV9	TRBD2	CASSPLTSGTGELFF
TRBV20-1	NA	CSAPDRRANTEAFF
TRBV6-2/TRBV6-3	NA	CASRPGPNEQFF
TRBV20-1	TRBD2	CSASRASGGTDTQYF
TRBV7-2	NA	CASSLAGGGNEKLFF
TRBV5-1	TRBD1	CASSFGTASSYEQYF
TRBV13	NA	CASSPADRRYGYTF
TRBV12-3/TRBV12-4	NA	CASSFGGVGELFF
TRBV19	TRBD1	CASIPTWTGRELFF
TRBV3-2	NA	CASTKEIAGGYEQYF
TRBV6-1	NA	CASSSGVMNTEAFF
TRBV5-1	NA	CASSERGTIGSGYTF
TRBV5-1	NA	CASSHRQGTDTQYF
TRBV5-1	TRBD2	CASSPGLAGEYEQYF
TRBV10-3	TRBD2	CAIGGGEAKNYEQYF
TRBV11-2	TRBD2	CASSPRLAGASSYEQYF
TRBV15	TRBD1	CATSRDRGDNEKLFF
TRBV7-6	TRBD1	CASSLVAEGDRAAFF
TRBV7-2	TRBD2	CASSLSSGGASVTGELFF
TRBV3-1	TRBD2	CASSQVGTRPDTQYF
TRBV20-1	TRBD2	CSARDTQREGGDTQYF
TRBV20-1	TRBD1	CSARSLDRTETQYF
TRBV20-1	TRBD1	CSARDRTGSEQYF
TRBV4-1	TRBD2	CASSQDPAGADTQYF
TRBV2	NA	CASSEGRGAGQPQHF
TRBV5-4	TRBD2	CASSPGGVLTGELFF
TRBV7-2	NA	CASSFGLGTDTQYF
TRBV9	TRBD2	CASNVGLAGLSEQFF
TRBV10-3	NA	CAIKIRDPTNEKLFF
TRBV12-3/TRBV12-4	NA	CASSFFGLGTEAFF
TRBV6-1	NA	CASRKSGYYGYTF
TRBV7-2	TRBD1	CASSPGTGWELFF
TRBV7-9	TRBD2	CASSFSGGVYNEQFF
TRBV7-9	NA	CASSQDSNQPQHF
TRBV20-1	NA	CSARDRDLKGTEAFF
TRBV4-1	NA	CASRDLGERNTIYF
TRBV7-9	NA	CASSPPGSGSTDTQYF
TRBV19	NA	CASRSLGQMNTEAFF
TRBV5-1	NA	CASSPSGQGGETQYF
TRBV7-6	NA	CASSLEVRADTQYF
TRBV7-2	NA	CASSLVRTDTQYF
TRBV28	TRBD2	CASGGGVETQYF
TRBV11-3	TRBD2	CASSSTSGIRTGELFF